This TCR beta chain comes out of a study of Graves' ophthalmopathy and Graves' hyperthyroidism. Study details: Peripheral blood was gathered at the point of initial diagnosis, before any treatment started.

Transcripts of RNA were the source for amplifying TCR beta CDR3 regions. The workflow started with a first-round RT-PCR run with HTBI primers and then moved on to a second-round multiplex PCR. TCRdb recomputed calls from the multiplex PCR reads with MiXCR, one row per CDR3 protein. This sample has hundreds of thousands of distinct CDR3 sequences, with roughly 39% found just once. V lost 5 bases, J lost 6 bases, and 14 bases lay in between. CDR1 and CDR2 (germline): LNHDA, SQIVND (reference sequence). This CDR3 spans 14 amino acids. Note on this clonotype: What it recognizes is unknown.

Findings of the study overall: Both a roughly 68% sensitivity and an approximately 75% specificity characterized the model's predictions of ophthalmopathy progression. Most expanded clonotypes in thyroid above 0.001 frequency also showed up in blood.

The material sequenced was peripheral blood. This receptor was taken from an adult man with Graves' ophthalmopathy. The rearrangement joins TRBV19 to TRBJ1-5; unclear D gene. CDR3 loop: CASSFGGGIQPQHF. CDR3 nucleotides: TGTGCCAGTAGTTTCGGTGGTGGGATTCAGCCCCAGCATTTT.